This TCR beta chain stems from a study of T-cell reconstitution after alpha-beta-depleted transplantation in children. Study conclusions and caveats: It was newly produced T cells that mostly accounted for T-cell counts and diversity one year after transplant. Certain patients had high TCRbeta diversity at day 60, and it came from recipient T cells and thymic progenitors that survived. Several hundred expanded graft clones reportedly were the source of alpha-beta T cells about two months after transplant.

Trimming stripped 2 bases from V and 3 bases from J, with 5 bases between. This CDR3 has 12 residues. Germline assignment: CDR1 SGHAT and CDR2 FQNNGV. During its preparation, the TCRbeta library received unique molecular identifiers. TCRdb ran MiXCR on the PCR reads and lists one entry per CDR3 protein. The sample yields about 580,000 distinct CDR3 sequences, more than 20% seen once. This clonotype has a count of ten or more. The antigen remains unidentified. This chain joins TRBV11-2 and TRBJ2-7, with D unresolved. Sequences were derived from PBMCs, mostly from graft donor cells, sampled 360 days after TCRalphabeta/CD19-depleted stem cell transplant. The clonotype comes from a boy in the first two years of life who had a stem cell transplant for acute myeloid leukemia, so the T cells may come from the graft donor. The DNA for the CDR3 is TGTGCCAGCAGCTTATACTTCTACGAGCAGTACTTC. It codes for CASSLYFYEQYF.